Listed here are 23 T cell receptor beta chains from one sample, sequenced in a study of T cell responses to AZD1222 COVID-19 vaccine. The table came from immunoSEQ multiplex PCR; TCRdb's copy has only in-frame clones and leaves some out. This repertoire shows about 120,000 clones, over 75% found once; its top ten account for over 3%. The input for sequencing was peripheral blood, taken on day 0 of AZD1222 vaccination. The receptors derive from an adult in good health.

The chain couples TRBV3-1 (or the pseudogene TRBV3-2) to TRBJ1-1; TRBD1 matches at 9 bases. V dropped 4 bases and J dropped 5; count of bases not matched to a gene: 5. Germline V gives CDR1 LGHDT, CDR2 YNNKEL (reference sequence). The CDR3 runs 14 residues. The chain's CDR3 is CASSLQGAGTEAFF. CDR3 DNA sequence: TGTGCCAGCAGCCTACAGGGGGCGGGAACTGAAGCTTTCTTT.

This chain joins TRBV7-9 and TRBJ1-3, with TRBD1 identical over 7 bases. Germline CDR1 reads SEHNR; CDR2 reads FQNEAQ (reference sequence). The CDR3 has 13 amino acids. The junction had 6 bases not matched to a gene; V was cut back by 5 bases and J by 8 bases. The CDR3 DNA follows: TGTGCCAGCAGCCCCCGGACAGGAGACACCATATATTTT. Protein sequence: CASSPRTGDTIYF.

In its sample, this clone was seen a few times. The chain carries TRBV4-2 and TRBJ1-1; 9 bases map to TRBD1. Germline CDR1 and CDR2: LGHNA and YNFKEQ. Germline trimming cut 0 bases from V and 7 bases from J; bases unmatched to any gene: 15. This CDR3 is built from 18 residues. This chain's CDR3 is CASSQDAGVTGGSGEAFF. The CDR3, as DNA: TGTGCCAGCAGCCAAGATGCTGGGGTGACAGGGGGGAGCGGTGAAGCTTTCTTT.

The chain carries TRBV7-3 and TRBJ1-2; 9 bases are shared with TRBD1. This CDR3 contains 15 residues. Germline trimming cut 5 bases from V and 4 bases from J; bases unmatched to any gene: 8. Germline values: CDR1 SGHTA, CDR2 FQGTGA. CDR3: CASSPSGTGTYGYTF. CDR3 coding DNA: TGTGCCAGCAGCCCCTCCGGGACAGGGACCTATGGCTACACCTTC.

The J gene is TRBJ1-5, the V gene TRBV27; no reliable D call. From germline, CDR1 is MNHEY and CDR2 SMNVEV (reference sequence). Deletions cut 6 bases from V and 0 bases from J, with 9 bases between. This CDR3 contains 14 residues. This CDR3 is CASSGVYSNQPQHF. CDR3 sequence (DNA): TGTGCCAGCAGCGGGGTTTATAGCAATCAGCCCCAGCATTTT.

The genes are TRBV6-5 and TRBJ1-2; unclear D gene. Trimming shortened V by 10 bases and J by 6 bases, and 12 bases separated the two germline ends. The CDR3 runs 11 residues. Germline-derived CDR1 and CDR2 are MNHEY and SVGAGI. The chain's CDR3 is CATVILNGYTF. The DNA for the CDR3 is TGTGCCACCGTAATTTTGAATGGCTACACCTTC.

This clone was counted only a few times. This rearrangement joins TRBV4-3 to TRBJ1-5; D not certain. The germline V and J ends were trimmed by 1 base and 0 bases, with 4 bases remaining between them. The CDR3 contains 14 residues. Germline V gene sequence: CDR1 LGHNA, CDR2 YSLEER. In DNA form, the CDR3 reads TGCGCCAGCAGCCAAGTCTATAGCAATCAGCCCCAGCATTTT. Residues: CASSQVYSNQPQHF.

The CDR3, as DNA: TGTGCCAGGGCGAGTCGGGGGCGAGTCGACTATGGCTACACCTTC. Protein sequence: CARASRGRVDYGYTF. The chain joins TRBV2 to TRBJ1-2; the D gene is possibly TRBD1 (6 bases). The length of the CDR3 is 15 residues. Germline lookup yields CDR1 SNHLY and CDR2 FYNNEI. V lost 9 bases to trimming and J lost 3 bases, with 20 bases between them.

This rearrangement joins TRBV11-3 to TRBJ1-1, with D possibly being TRBD1 (5 bases). The V and J ends lost 0 bases and 6 bases respectively, with 11 bases between them. From germline, CDR1 is SGHNT and CDR2 YENEEA. The CDR3 contains 14 residues. The CDR3 region has the DNA TGTGCCAGCAGCTTAGACCCCGGGGGGGCTGAAGCTTTCTTT. This gives the protein CASSLDPGGAEAFF.

The chain employs TRBV2 and TRBJ1-3; no definite D call. Germline assignment: CDR1 SNHLY and CDR2 FYNNEI. This CDR3 comprises 13 residues. The germline V and J ends were trimmed by 2 bases and 4 bases, with 6 bases remaining between them. The CDR3 reads CASSEYGGNTIYF. The CDR3 coding sequence is TGTGCCAGCAGTGAATACGGGGGAAACACCATATATTTT.

This sequence joins TRBV19 and TRBJ2-3; 8 bases line up with TRBD1. Per the germline V gene, CDR1 is LNHDA and CDR2 is SQIVND (reference sequence). The CDR3 runs to 14 residues. Trimming cost V 5 bases and J 4 bases; bases outside gene matches: 5. The CDR3, as DNA: TGTGCCAGTAGTTCAGGGGGCGGTCCAGATACGCAGTATTTT. Protein: CASSSGGGPDTQYF.

V usage is TRBV10-3 and J usage is TRBJ1-1, with D unclear. The CDR3 is made up of 11 amino acids. Germline assignment: CDR1 ENHRY and CDR2 SYGVKD. Trimming removed 10 bases from V and 5 bases from J, with 11 bases in between. The CDR3 spells CATKWETEAFF. In DNA form, the CDR3 reads TGTGCCACCAAGTGGGAGACTGAAGCTTTCTTT.

The V gene is TRBV12-3 or TRBV12-4, the J gene TRBJ2-7; no reliable D call. CDR3 size: 12 residues. Trimming left V 8 bases short and J 3 bases short, with 11 bases between. This chain's CDR3 is CASSPEGYEQYF. CDR3 DNA sequence: TGTGCCAGCTCGCCGGAAGGCTACGAGCAGTACTTC.

The chain links TRBV9 to TRBJ2-2; TRBD2 is a possible D gene (5 bases). The CDR3 spans 16 residues. CDR1 and CDR2 (germline): SGDLS, YYNGEE. The V end was cut by 2 bases, the J end by 0 bases, with 11 bases between. In nucleotides, the CDR3 is TGTGCCAGCAGCGTCGCTAGCTTACCGAACACCGGGGAGCTGTTTTTT. As protein: CASSVASLPNTGELFF. Together with reference TRBV9 and TRBJ2-2, the CDR3 gives the full variable domain: DSGVTQTPKHLITATGQRVTLRCSPRSGDLSVYWYQQSLDQGLQFLIQYYNGEERAKGNILERFSAQQFPDLHSELNLSSLELGDSALYFCASSVASLPNTGELFFGEGSRLTVL.

The J gene is TRBJ1-4, the V gene TRBV5-5; 7 bases align to TRBD1. The CDR3 runs to 14 residues. CDR1 SGHKS and CDR2 YYEKEE come from the germline V gene (reference sequence). With V trimmed by 4 bases and J by 8 bases, 8 bases remained unmatched. In DNA, the CDR3 is TGTGCCAGCAGCGCGACAGGGTGGGGCGAAAAACTGTTTTTT. Its protein product is CASSATGWGEKLFF.

The V gene is TRBV6-2 or TRBV6-3, the J gene TRBJ1-1, with no clear D. Trimming stripped 2 bases from V and 5 bases from J, with 6 bases between. The germline gives CDR1 MNHEY, CDR2 SVGEGT. The CDR3 totals 12 residues. The CDR3 reads CASSYGRTEAFF. The DNA for the CDR3 is TGTGCCAGCAGTTACGGGAGGACTGAAGCTTTCTTT.

The rearrangement links TRBV13 to TRBJ2-5; D is perhaps TRBD2 (6 bases). The CDR3 has 13 amino acids. Germline CDR1 is PRHDT and CDR2 is FYEKMQ (reference sequence). V was pared by 5 bases and J by 4 bases, with 11 bases between. The CDR3 is CASSRKAGETQYF. CDR3 bases: TGTGCCAGCAGCCGTAAAGCGGGAGAGACCCAGTACTTC. Variable domain in full (rest from reference TRBV13 and TRBJ2-5): AAGVIQSPRHLIKEKRETATLKCYPIPRHDTVYWYQQGPGQDPQFLISFYEKMQSDKGSIPDRFSAQQFSDYHSELNMSSLELGDSALYFCASSRKAGETQYFGPGTRLLVL.

The chain combines TRBV6-2 or TRBV6-3 with TRBJ1-1, with D perhaps TRBD1 (5 bases). V was trimmed by 3 bases and J by 0 bases, leaving 14 bases between them. CDR1 and CDR2 from the germline V gene are MNHEY and SVGEGT. This CDR3 spans 16 amino acids. The CDR3, as DNA: TGTGCCAGCAGTTATGAGGAGGGGCTCATGAACACTGAAGCTTTCTTT. This codes for CASSYEEGLMNTEAFF.

For this clone: The sample carries other DNA sequences with the same CDR3. The rearrangement uses TRBV6-5 and TRBJ1-2; 7 bases line up with TRBD1. With V trimmed by 2 bases and J by 8 bases, 5 bases remained unmatched. Germline V gene lookup returns CDR1 MNHEY and CDR2 SVGAGI. CDR3 length equals 13 residues. In DNA, the CDR3 is TGTGCCAGCAGTTACAGACAGGGTGGGGGCTACACCTTC. Its translation: CASSYRQGGGYTF.

The rearrangement links TRBV12-3 or TRBV12-4 to TRBJ1-2; tentative D call: TRBD1 (5 bases). Trimming removed 5 bases from V and 8 bases from J, with 15 bases in between. There are 13 residues in the CDR3. CDR3 region: CASSGGTRLGYTF. The CDR3 DNA reads as TGTGCCAGCAGTGGGGGGACGAGACTCGGCTACACCTTC.

This clone was counted a few times. J is TRBJ1-3 and V is TRBV6-5, with TRBD1 as a possible D gene (5 bases). Germline CDR1 is MNHEY and CDR2 is SVGAGI. This CDR3 is 12 amino acids long. V was shortened by 10 bases and J by 2 bases, with 9 bases between the two germline ends. The CDR3 bases are TGTGCCACAGCGGGACCTGGAAACACCATATATTTT. Its translation is CATAGPGNTIYF.

This sequence joins TRBV2 and TRBJ2-6; tentatively, D is TRBD1 (6 bases). This CDR3 is 16 amino acids long. Germline V gene sequence: CDR1 SNHLY, CDR2 FYNNEI. The ends were cut back, 4 bases at V and 0 bases at J, with 10 bases in the middle. CDR3 region: CASSVIGGSGANVLTF. The CDR3 coding sequence is TGTGCCAGCAGTGTGATAGGGGGCTCTGGGGCCAACGTCCTGACTTTC.

The chain couples TRBV10-3 to TRBJ1-5; D is ambiguous. The germline V and J ends were trimmed by 0 bases and 3 bases, with 9 bases remaining between them. The CDR3 totals 15 residues. CDR1 is ENHRY and CDR2 is SYGVKD in the germline V gene. The DNA for the CDR3 is TGTGCCATCAGTGAGTCTGGAGGCCCCAATCAGCCCCAGCATTTT. It translates to CAISESGGPNQPQHF.